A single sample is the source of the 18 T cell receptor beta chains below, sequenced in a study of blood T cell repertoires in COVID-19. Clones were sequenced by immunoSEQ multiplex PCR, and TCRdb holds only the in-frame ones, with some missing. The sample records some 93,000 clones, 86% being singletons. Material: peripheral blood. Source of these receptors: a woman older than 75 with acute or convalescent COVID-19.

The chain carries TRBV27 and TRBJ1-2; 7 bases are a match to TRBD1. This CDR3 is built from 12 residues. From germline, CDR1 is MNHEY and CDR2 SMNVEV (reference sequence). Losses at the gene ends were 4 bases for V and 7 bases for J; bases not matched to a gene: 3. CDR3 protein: CASSSRQGGYTF. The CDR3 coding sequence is TGTGCCAGCAGTTCTCGACAGGGTGGCTACACCTTC.

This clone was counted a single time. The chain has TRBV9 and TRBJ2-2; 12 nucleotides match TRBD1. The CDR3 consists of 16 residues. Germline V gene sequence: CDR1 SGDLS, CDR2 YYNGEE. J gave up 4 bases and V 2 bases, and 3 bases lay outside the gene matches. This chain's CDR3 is CASSVGQGAVTGELFF. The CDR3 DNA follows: TGTGCCAGCAGCGTGGGACAGGGGGCGGTCACCGGGGAGCTGTTTTTT.

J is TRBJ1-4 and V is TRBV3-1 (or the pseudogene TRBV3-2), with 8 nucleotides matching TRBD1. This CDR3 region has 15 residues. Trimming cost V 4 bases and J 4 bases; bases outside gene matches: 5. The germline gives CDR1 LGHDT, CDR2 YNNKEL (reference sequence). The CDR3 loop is CASSLPGGHNEKLFF. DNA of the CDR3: TGTGCCAGCAGCCTTCCAGGGGGCCATAATGAAAAACTGTTTTTT.

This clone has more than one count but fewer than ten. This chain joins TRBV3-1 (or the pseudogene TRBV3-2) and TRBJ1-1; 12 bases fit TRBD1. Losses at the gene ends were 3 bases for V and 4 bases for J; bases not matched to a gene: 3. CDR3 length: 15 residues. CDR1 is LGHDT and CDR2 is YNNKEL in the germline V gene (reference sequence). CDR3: CASSQPGQGATEAFF. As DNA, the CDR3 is TGTGCCAGCAGCCAGCCGGGACAGGGGGCCACTGAAGCTTTCTTT.

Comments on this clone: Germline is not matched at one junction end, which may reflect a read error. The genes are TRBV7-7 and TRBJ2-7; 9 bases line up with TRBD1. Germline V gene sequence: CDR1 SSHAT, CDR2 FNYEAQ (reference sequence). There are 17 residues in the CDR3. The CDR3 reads CASSPVSGRTGAYEQYF. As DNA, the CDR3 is TGTGCTAGCAGCCCCGTCTCAGGAAGGACAGGGGCCTACGAGCAGTACTTC.

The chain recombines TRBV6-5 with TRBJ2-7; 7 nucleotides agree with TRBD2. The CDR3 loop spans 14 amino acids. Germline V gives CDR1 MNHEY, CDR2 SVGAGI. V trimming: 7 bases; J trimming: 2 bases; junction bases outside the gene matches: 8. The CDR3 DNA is TGTGCCAGCACCAGGGTCGGGGGGACCTACGAGCAGTACTTC. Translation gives CASTRVGGTYEQYF.

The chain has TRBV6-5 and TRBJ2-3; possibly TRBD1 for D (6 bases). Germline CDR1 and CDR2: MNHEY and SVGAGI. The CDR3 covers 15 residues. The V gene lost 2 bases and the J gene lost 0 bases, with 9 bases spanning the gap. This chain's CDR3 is CASSYVGASTDTQYF. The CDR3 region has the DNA TGTGCCAGCAGTTACGTGGGGGCTAGCACAGATACGCAGTATTTT.

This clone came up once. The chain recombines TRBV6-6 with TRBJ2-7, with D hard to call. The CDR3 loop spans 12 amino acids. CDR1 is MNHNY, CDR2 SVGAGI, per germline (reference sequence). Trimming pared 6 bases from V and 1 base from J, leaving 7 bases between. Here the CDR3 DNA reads TGTGCCAGCAGCCGTACTTCCTACGAGCAGTACTTC. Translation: CASSRTSYEQYF.

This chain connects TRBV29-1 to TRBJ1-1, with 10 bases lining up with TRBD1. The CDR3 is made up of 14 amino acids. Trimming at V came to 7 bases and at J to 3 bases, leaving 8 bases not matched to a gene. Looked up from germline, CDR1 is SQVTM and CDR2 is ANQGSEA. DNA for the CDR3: TGCAGCGCCGCGGGGACAGGGGTGGACACTGAAGCTTTCTTT. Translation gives CSAAGTGVDTEAFF.

The CDR3 DNA is TGTGCCAGCAGCCAAGAAGCTCTGATTAGCGGGGGGCCCCTCCGCACAGATACGCAGTATTTT. Amino acids: CASSQEALISGGPLRTDTQYF. The rearrangement links TRBV4-2 to TRBJ2-3, with TRBD2 matching 10 bases. This CDR3 has 21 residues. Trimming at V came to 0 bases and at J to 1 base, leaving 16 bases not matched to a gene. Looked up from germline, CDR1 is LGHNA and CDR2 is YNFKEQ.

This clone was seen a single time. CDR3 sequence reads: CASSFGPGGGYTF. CDR3 coding DNA: TGCGCCAGCAGCTTCGGACCAGGGGGTGGCTACACCTTC. This chain links TRBV5-1 with TRBJ1-2; 7 nucleotides match TRBD1. CDR3 length: 13 amino acids. Trimming took 2 bases from V and 7 from J; bases not matched to a gene: 5. Germline V lookup: CDR1 SGHRS, CDR2 YFSETQ.

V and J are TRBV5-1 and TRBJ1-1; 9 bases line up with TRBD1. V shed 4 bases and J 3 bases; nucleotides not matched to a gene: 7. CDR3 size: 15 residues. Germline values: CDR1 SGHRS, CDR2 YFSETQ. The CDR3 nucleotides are TGCGCCAGCAGCGGAACCGGGACAGGGTACACTGAAGCTTTCTTT. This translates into CASSGTGTGYTEAFF.

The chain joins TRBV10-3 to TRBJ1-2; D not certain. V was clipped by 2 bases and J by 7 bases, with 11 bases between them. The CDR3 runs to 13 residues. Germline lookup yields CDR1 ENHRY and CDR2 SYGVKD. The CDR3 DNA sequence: TGTGCCATCAGTGAGCGGGGTTTGGGTGGCTACACCTTC. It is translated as CAISERGLGGYTF.

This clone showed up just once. CDR3: CASCTGGSTEAFF. CDR3 DNA sequence: TGTGCCAGCTGCACAGGGGGTAGCACTGAAGCTTTCTTT. This rearrangement joins TRBV12-3 or TRBV12-4 to TRBJ1-1; 8 bases match TRBD1. The J segment lost 4 bases and the V segment lost 8 bases, leaving 6 bases of the junction unmatched. CDR3 length equals 13 residues.

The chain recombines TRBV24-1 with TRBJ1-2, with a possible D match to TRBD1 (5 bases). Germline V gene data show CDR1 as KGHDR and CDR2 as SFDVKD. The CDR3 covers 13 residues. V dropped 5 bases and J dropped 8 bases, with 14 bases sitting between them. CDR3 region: CATSARGGYGYTF. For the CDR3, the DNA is TGTGCCACCAGTGCCCGGGGGGGGTACGGCTACACCTTC.

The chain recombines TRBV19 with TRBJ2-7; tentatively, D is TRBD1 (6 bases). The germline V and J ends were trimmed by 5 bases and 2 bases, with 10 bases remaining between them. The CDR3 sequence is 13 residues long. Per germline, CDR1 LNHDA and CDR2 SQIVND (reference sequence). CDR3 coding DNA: TGTGCCAGTAGTTTCGGACAGACCTACGAGCAGTACTTC. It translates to CASSFGQTYEQYF.

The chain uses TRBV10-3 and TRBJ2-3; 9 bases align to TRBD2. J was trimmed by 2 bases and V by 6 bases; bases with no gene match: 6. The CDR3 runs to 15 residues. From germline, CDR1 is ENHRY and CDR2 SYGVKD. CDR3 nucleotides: TGTGCCATCAGCCAACTAGCGGGTCTCACAGATACGCAGTATTTT. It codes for CAISQLAGLTDTQYF.

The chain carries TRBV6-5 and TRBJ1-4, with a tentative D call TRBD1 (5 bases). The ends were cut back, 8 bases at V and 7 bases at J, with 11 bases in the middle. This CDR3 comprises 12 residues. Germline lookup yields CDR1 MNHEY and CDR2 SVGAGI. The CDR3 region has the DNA TGTGCCAGCGGACAAGCCAGTGAAAAACTGTTTTTT. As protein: CASGQASEKLFF.